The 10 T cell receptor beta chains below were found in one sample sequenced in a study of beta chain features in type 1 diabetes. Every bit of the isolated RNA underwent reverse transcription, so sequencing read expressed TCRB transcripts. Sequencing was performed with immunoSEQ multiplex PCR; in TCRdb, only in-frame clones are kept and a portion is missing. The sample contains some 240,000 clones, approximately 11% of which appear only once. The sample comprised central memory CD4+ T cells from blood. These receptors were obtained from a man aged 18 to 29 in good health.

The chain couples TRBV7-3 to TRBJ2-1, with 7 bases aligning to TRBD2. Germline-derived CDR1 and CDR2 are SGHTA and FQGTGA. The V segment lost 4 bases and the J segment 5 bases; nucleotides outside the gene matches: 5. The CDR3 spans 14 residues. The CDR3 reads CASSSGTTNNEQFF. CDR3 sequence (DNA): TGTGCCAGCAGCTCCGGGACTACCAACAATGAGCAGTTCTTC. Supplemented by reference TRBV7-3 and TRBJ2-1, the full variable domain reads GAGVSQTPSNKVTEKGKYVELRCDPISGHTALYWYRQSLGQGPEFLIYFQGTGAADDSGLPNDRFFAVRPEGSVSTLKIQRTERGDSAVYLCASSSGTTNNEQFFGPGTRLTVL.

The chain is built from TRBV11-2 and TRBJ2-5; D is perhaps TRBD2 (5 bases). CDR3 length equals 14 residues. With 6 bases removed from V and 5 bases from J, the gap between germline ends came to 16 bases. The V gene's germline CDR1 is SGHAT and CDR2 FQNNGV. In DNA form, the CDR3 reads TGTGCCAGCAGTTACATAGCGACGGTGGAGACCCAGTACTTC. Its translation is CASSYIATVETQYF.

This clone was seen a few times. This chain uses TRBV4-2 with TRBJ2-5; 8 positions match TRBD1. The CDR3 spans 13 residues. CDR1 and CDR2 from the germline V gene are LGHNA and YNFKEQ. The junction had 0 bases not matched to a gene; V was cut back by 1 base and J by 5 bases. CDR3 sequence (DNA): TGTGCCAGCAGCCAAGGACAGGGGGAGACCCAGTACTTC. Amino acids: CASSQGQGETQYF.

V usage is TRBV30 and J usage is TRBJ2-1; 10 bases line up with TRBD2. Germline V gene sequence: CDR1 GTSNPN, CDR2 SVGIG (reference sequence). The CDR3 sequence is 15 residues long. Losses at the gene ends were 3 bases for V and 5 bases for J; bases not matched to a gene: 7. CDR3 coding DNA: TGTGCCTGGAGCGATGGGACTAGCGTCCACAATGAGCAGTTCTTC. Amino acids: CAWSDGTSVHNEQFF. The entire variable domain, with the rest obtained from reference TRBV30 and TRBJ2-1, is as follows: SQTIHQWPATLVQPVGSPLSLECTVEGTSNPNLYWYRQAAGRGLQLLFYSVGIGQISSEVPQNLSASRPQDRQFILSSKKLLLSDSGFYLCAWSDGTSVHNEQFFGPGTRLTVL.

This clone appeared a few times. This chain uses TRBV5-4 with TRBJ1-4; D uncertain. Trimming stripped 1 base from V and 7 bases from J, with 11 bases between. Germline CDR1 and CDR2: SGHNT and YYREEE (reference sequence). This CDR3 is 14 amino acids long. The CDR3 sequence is CASSLKGIGEKLFF. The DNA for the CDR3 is TGTGCCAGCAGCTTGAAAGGGATCGGTGAAAAACTGTTTTTT.

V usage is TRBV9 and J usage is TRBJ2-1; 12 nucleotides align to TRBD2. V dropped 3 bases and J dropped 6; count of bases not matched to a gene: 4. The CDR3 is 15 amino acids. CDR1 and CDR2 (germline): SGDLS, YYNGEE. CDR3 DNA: TGTGCCAGCAGCGGGGCTAGCGGGAGGGGCAATGAGCAGTTCTTC. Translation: CASSGASGRGNEQFF.

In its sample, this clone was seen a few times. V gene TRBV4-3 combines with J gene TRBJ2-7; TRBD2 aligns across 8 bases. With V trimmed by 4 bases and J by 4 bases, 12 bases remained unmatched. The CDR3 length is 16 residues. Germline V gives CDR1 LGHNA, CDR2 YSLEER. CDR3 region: CASSPLPAGGFYEQYF. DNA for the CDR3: TGCGCCAGCAGCCCACTGCCCGCGGGAGGATTTTACGAGCAGTACTTC.

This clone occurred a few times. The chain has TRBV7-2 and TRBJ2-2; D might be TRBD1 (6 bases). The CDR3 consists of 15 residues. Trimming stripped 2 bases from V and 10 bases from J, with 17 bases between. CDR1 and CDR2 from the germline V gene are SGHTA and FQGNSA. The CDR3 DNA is TGTGCCAGCAGCTTAAGTTCGACAGGCAGCGAGGAGCTGTTTTTT. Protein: CASSLSSTGSEELFF.

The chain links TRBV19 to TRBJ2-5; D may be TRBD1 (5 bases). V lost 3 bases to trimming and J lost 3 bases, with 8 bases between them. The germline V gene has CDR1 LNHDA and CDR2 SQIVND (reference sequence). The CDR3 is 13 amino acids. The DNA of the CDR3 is TGTGCCAGTAGTATCGTCAGGGAAGAGACCCAGTACTTC. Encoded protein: CASSIVREETQYF.

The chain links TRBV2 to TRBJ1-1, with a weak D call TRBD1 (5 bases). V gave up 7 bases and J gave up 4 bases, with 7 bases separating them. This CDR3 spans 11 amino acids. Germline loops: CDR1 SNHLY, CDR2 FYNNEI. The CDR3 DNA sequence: TGTGCCAGCACAGGGCTCACTGAAGCTTTCTTT. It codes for CASTGLTEAFF.